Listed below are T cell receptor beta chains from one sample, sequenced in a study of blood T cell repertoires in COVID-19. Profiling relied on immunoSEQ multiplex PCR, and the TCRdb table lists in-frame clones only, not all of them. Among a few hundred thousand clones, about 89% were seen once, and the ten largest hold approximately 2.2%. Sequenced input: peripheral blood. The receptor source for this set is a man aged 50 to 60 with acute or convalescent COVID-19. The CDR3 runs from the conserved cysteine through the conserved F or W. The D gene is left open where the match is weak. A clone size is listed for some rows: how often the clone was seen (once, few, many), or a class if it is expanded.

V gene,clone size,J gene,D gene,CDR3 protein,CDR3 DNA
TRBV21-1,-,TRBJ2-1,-,CASSSRSDRGEDYNEQFF,TGTGCCAGCAGCAGCCGATCAGACAGGGGCGAAGACTACAATGAGCAGTTCTTC
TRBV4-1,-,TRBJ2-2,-,CASSQETAFTGELFF,TGCGCCAGCAGCCAAGAGACAGCCTTCACCGGGGAGCTGTTTTTT
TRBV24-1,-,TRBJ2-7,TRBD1,CAPTRTGVPSYEQYF,TGTGCCCCCACACGGACAGGGGTCCCCTCCTACGAGCAGTACTTC
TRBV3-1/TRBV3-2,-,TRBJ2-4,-,CASSQAGTLAKNIQYF,TGTGCCAGCAGCCAAGCAGGAACTCTAGCCAAAAACATTCAGTACTTC
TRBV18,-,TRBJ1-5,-,CASSPDWSNQPQHF,TGTGCCAGCTCACCAGACTGGTCCAATCAGCCCCAGCATTTT
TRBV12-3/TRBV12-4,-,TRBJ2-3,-,CASTPGSTDTQYF,TGTGCCAGCACCCCCGGGAGCACAGATACGCAGTATTTT
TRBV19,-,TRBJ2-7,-,CASGRGTYEQYF,TGTGCCAGTGGCCGTGGCACCTACGAGCAGTACTTC
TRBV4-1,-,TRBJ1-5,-,CASSHKREGDQPQHF,TGCGCCAGCAGCCATAAAAGGGAGGGGGATCAGCCCCAGCATTTT
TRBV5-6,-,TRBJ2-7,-,CASSPAGLTAQYF,TGTGCCAGCAGCCCGGCGGGTCTCACCGCGCAGTACTTC
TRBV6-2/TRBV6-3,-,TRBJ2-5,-,CASSYSTSTRYQETQYF,TGTGCCAGCAGTTACTCTACTAGTACCCGGTACCAAGAGACCCAGTACTTC
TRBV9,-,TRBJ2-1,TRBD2,CASSVESGGLNEQFF,TGTGCCAGCAGCGTAGAGAGCGGGGGACTCAATGAGCAGTTCTTC
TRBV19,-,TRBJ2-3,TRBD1,CANSGGAVGTDTQYF,TGTGCCAATTCAGGGGGCGCAGTTGGCACAGATACGCAGTATTTT
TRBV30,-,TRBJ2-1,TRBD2,CAWSVTSGGAGEQFF,TGTGCCTGGAGTGTGACTAGCGGGGGGGCCGGCGAGCAGTTCTTC
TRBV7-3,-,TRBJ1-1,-,CASSFSSRGTEAFF,TGTGCCAGCAGCTTTTCTTCAAGGGGGACTGAAGCTTTCTTT
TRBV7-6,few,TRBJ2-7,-,CASSHLRGKSYEQYF,TGTGCCAGCAGCCACCTAAGGGGGAAATCCTACGAGCAGTACTTC
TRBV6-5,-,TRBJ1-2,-,CASSPRGRGDGYTF,TGTGCCAGCAGTCCCCGAGGAAGGGGTGATGGCTACACCTTC
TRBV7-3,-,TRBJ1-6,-,CASSLTAGQESPLHF,TGTGCCAGCAGCTTAACGGCTGGACAAGAATCACCCCTCCACTTT
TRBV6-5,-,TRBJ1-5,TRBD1,CASLGTGNQPQHF,TGTGCCAGCCTTGGGACAGGGAATCAGCCCCAGCATTTT